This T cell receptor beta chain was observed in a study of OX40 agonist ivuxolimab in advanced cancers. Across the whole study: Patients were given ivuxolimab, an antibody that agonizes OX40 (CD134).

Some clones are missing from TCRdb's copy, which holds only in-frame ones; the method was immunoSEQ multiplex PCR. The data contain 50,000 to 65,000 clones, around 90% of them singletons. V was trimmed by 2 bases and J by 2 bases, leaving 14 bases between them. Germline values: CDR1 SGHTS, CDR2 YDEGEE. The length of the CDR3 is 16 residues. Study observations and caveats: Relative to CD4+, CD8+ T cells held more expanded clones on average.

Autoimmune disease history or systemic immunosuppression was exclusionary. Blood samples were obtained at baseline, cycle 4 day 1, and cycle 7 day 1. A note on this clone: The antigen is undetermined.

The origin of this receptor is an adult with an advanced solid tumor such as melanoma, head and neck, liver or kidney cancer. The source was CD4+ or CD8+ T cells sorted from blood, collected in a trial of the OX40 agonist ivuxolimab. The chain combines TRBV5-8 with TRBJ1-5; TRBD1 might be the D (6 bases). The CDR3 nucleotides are TGTGCCAGCAGCTTCGGGACAAGCGTCGGCAATCAGCCCCAGCATTTT. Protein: CASSFGTSVGNQPQHF.